The clone carrying this T cell receptor beta chain was observed a single time. The antigen is undetermined. Time point defined: newly diagnosed, previously untreated cHL patient sample. Using magnetic negative selection, the CD4+ T cells were separated out of thawed PBMCs. Comparison used PBMCs from newly diagnosed, untreated classical Hodgkin lymphoma. These data originate in a study of PD-1 blockade in classical Hodgkin lymphoma. Whole-study results and caveats: At baseline, newly diagnosed patients reportedly showed less TCR diversity than healthy donors. Differences between repertoires have undefined causes, possibly disease activity or prior therapy.

The repertoire was sequenced with immunoSEQ multiplex PCR; TCRdb's copy has only in-frame clones and lacks some. The repertoire holds 25,000 to 30,000 clones, with more than 70% as singletons. CDR1 SGHRS and CDR2 YFSETQ come from the germline V gene. This CDR3 has 16 residues. Trimming removed 3 bases at V and 0 bases at J, with 13 bases between. Sequenced: CD4+ T cells from blood. This chain connects TRBV5-1 to TRBJ2-1, with D possibly TRBD1 on 6 matching bases. The sequence derives from a human donor with classical Hodgkin lymphoma. DNA of the CDR3: TGCGCCAGCAGCTCGACAGGTCTTAGCTCCTACAATGAGCAGTTCTTC. Translation: CASSSTGLSSYNEQFF.